Below are 8 T cell receptor beta chains sequenced from a single sample in a study of cytomegalovirus exposure and HLA in healthy donors. With 60 Vbeta and 13 Jbeta primers, the PCR was carried out. Produced via immunoSEQ multiplex PCR; TCRdb's table is partial and in-frame only. Here the sample spans 140,000 to 150,000 clones, almost 80% being singletons. The source material was PBMCs. The source is a woman aged 35 to 49 in good health and CMV-seropositive.

CDR3 sequence: CASSFGTATDTQYF. DNA for the CDR3: TGTGCCAGCAGCTTCGGGACAGCCACAGATACGCAGTATTTT. The V gene is TRBV7-3, the J gene TRBJ2-3; 7 bases match TRBD1. The CDR3 totals 14 residues. The V gene's germline CDR1 is SGHTA and CDR2 FQGTGA. The trim removed 3 bases at V and 2 bases at J, leaving 2 bases unmatched.

The chain uses TRBV9 and TRBJ2-2, with 7 bases aligning to TRBD1. The trim removed 3 bases at V and 6 bases at J, leaving 5 bases unmatched. The CDR3 loop spans 14 amino acids. Germline loops: CDR1 SGDLS, CDR2 YYNGEE. CDR3 coding DNA: TGTGCCAGCAGCGCCGGGACAGTTCCCGGGGAGCTGTTTTTT. Its translation: CASSAGTVPGELFF.

The table lists this clone with a count of one. V usage is TRBV6-1 and J usage is TRBJ1-5, with 8 bases matching TRBD1. Trimming cost V 6 bases and J 2 bases; bases outside gene matches: 3. Per the germline V gene, CDR1 is MNHNS and CDR2 is SASEGT. This CDR3 contains 14 residues. CDR3 sequence reads: CASRDRGGNQPQHF. Written as DNA, the CDR3 is TGTGCCAGCAGAGACAGGGGTGGCAATCAGCCCCAGCATTTT.

This CDR3 reads CASGLVPLTFATNEKLFF. CDR3 bases: TGTGCTAGTGGTTTGGTTCCCTTGACTTTTGCAACTAATGAAAAACTGTTTTTT. This rearrangement joins TRBV12-5 to TRBJ1-4; D remains ambiguous. The CDR3 length is 18 residues. The V and J ends lost 0 bases and 0 bases respectively, with 14 bases between them. Germline V gives CDR1 LGHNT, CDR2 FRNRAP. The whole variable domain, filled in from reference TRBV12-5 and TRBJ1-4, reads DARVTQTPRHKVTEMGQEVTMRCQPILGHNTVFWYRQTMMQGLELLAYFRNRAPLDDSGMPKDRFSAEMPDATLATLKIQPSEPRDSAVYFCASGLVPLTFATNEKLFFGSGTQLSVL.

J is TRBJ1-5 and V is TRBV7-9; 8 bases agree with TRBD1. Losses at the gene ends were 5 bases for V and 6 bases for J; bases not matched to a gene: 3. Looked up from germline, CDR1 is SEHNR and CDR2 is FQNEAQ (reference sequence). This CDR3 comprises 13 residues. CDR3 coding DNA: TGTGCCAGCAGCCCAGGGGGCACTCAGCCCCAGCATTTT. As protein: CASSPGGTQPQHF.

In DNA form, the CDR3 reads TGTGCCAGCAGTTACTCGGTAAGGGGTTTGGAAGCTTTCTTT. Its translation: CASSYSVRGLEAFF. This chain links TRBV6-5 with TRBJ1-1; tentatively, D is TRBD1 (5 bases). V lost 0 bases, J lost 8 bases, and 13 bases lay in between. Germline V lookup: CDR1 MNHEY, CDR2 SVGAGI. The CDR3 has 14 amino acids.

V gene TRBV28 combines with J gene TRBJ1-1; D call uncertain. V lost 6 bases and J 1 base, leaving 9 bases between the germline ends. CDR3 length equals 13 residues. Germline V lookup: CDR1 MDHEN, CDR2 SYDVKM. The CDR3 loop reads CASRPGWNTEAFF. Written as DNA, the CDR3 is TGTGCCAGCAGACCGGGGTGGAACACTGAAGCTTTCTTT.

Concerning this clone: Other DNA sequences in this specimen translate into the identical CDR3. The CDR3 is CASSLRTGPNTEAFF. The CDR3 nucleotides are TGTGCCAGCAGCTTACGGACAGGTCCCAACACTGAAGCTTTCTTT. This chain connects TRBV9 to TRBJ1-1, with 7 bases fitting TRBD1. This CDR3 is built from 15 residues. The germline CDR1 and CDR2 sequences are SGDLS and YYNGEE. After removal of 4 bases from V and 2 bases from J, the junction contained 8 bases not matched to a gene.